What follows is one T cell receptor (beta chain) and its context. The target antigen is unknown. The sample is drawn from a study of graft-versus-host responses after intestinal transplantation. Generated by immunoSEQ multiplex PCR, the TCRdb table keeps only in-frame clones and is missing some. The data contain some 84,000 clones, roughly 85% of them singletons. This material consisted of unstimulated CD4+ T cells sorted from spleen or lymph node cells, taken before intestinal transplant. The source is a human donor who received an intestinal transplant.

In DNA form, the CDR3 reads TGTGCCAGCACCGAGGGGGCACCGTCCTACGAGCAGTACTTC. Its translation is CASTEGAPSYEQYF. The chain carries TRBV6-1 and TRBJ2-7, with 7 bases lining up with TRBD1. The V and J ends lost 7 bases and 1 base, in that order; junction bases with no gene match: 7. The CDR3 is 14 residues long. Per germline, CDR1 MNHNS and CDR2 SASEGT.